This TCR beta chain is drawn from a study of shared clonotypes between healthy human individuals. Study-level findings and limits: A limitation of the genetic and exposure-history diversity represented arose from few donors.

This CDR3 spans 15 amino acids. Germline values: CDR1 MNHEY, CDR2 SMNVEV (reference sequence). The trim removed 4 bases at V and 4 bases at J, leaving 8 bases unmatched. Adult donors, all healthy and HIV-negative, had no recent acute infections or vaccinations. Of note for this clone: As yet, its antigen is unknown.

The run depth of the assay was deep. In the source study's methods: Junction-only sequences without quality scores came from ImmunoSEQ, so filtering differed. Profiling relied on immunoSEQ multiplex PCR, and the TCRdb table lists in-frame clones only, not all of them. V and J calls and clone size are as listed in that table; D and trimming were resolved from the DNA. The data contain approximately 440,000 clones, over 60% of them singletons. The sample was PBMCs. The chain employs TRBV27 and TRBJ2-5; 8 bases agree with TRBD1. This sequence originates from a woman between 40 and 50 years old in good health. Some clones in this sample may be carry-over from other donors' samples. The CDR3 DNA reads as TGTGCCAGCAGTTGGACAGGGAACTTAGGAGAGACCCAGTACTTC. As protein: CASSWTGNLGETQYF.